This TCR beta chain was sequenced for a study of blood T cell repertoires in COVID-19. Study-level information: From T cells, B-cell-depleted T cells, or PBMCs came the material, which was cDNA or gDNA.

The table came from immunoSEQ multiplex PCR; TCRdb's copy has only in-frame clones and leaves some out. The sample yields 90,000 to 100,000 clones, approximately 90% seen once. The CDR3 has 12 residues. Trimming stripped 6 bases from V and 8 bases from J, with 13 bases between. Germline V gene sequence: CDR1 KGHSH, CDR2 LQKENI. The receptor's source is a man in his fifties with acute or convalescent COVID-19. Sequencing was carried out using peripheral blood. The V call is TRBV18, the J call TRBJ1-2; TRBD1 might be the D (5 bases). CDR3 bases: TGTGCCAGCTCCCCAGGGCAGTTGGGCTACACCTTC. It codes for CASSPGQLGYTF.